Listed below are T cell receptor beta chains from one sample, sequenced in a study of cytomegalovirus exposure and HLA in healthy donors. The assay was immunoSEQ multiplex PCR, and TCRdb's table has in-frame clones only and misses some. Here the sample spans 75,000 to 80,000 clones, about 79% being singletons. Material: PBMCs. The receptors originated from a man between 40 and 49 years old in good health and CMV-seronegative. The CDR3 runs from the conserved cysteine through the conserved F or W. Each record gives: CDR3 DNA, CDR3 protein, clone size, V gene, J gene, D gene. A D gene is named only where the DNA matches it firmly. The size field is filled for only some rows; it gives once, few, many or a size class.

CDR3 DNA: TGTGCCAGTAGTATGGCGGGAAATGAGCAGTACTTC
CDR3 protein: CASSMAGNEQYF
clone size: NA
V gene: TRBV19
J gene: TRBJ2-5
D gene: NA

CDR3 DNA: TGTGCCAGCAGCACCGACAGGGGTGGAAACACCATATATTTT
CDR3 protein: CASSTDRGGNTIYF
clone size: NA
V gene: TRBV5-5
J gene: TRBJ1-3
D gene: TRBD1

CDR3 DNA: TGTGCCAGCAGTTACGTGGGCGGGGCCCAAGAGACCCAGTACTTC
CDR3 protein: CASSYVGGAQETQYF
clone size: NA
V gene: TRBV6-5
J gene: TRBJ2-5
D gene: NA

CDR3 DNA: TGTGCCAGCAGGGCCCAGGGGGCGGCTAGCACAGATACGCAGTATTTT
CDR3 protein: CASRAQGAASTDTQYF
clone size: NA
V gene: TRBV28
J gene: TRBJ2-3
D gene: TRBD1

CDR3 DNA: TGTGCCAGTAGTTCTCCGGGACTAGCGGGAGGGGATGAGCAGTTCTTC
CDR3 protein: CASSSPGLAGGDEQFF
clone size: NA
V gene: TRBV19
J gene: TRBJ2-1
D gene: TRBD2

CDR3 DNA: TGTGCCAGCAGTGAAGCTGAATATACTAGCGTCGATGAGCAGTTCTTC
CDR3 protein: CASSEAEYTSVDEQFF
clone size: few
V gene: TRBV2
J gene: TRBJ2-1
D gene: TRBD2

CDR3 DNA: TGTGCCAGCAGCCCAGAGGACATCCCTCAAAACGGAAACACCATATATTTT
CDR3 protein: CASSPEDIPQNGNTIYF
clone size: NA
V gene: TRBV7-8
J gene: TRBJ1-3
D gene: NA

CDR3 DNA: TGTGCCAGCAGCTTAGAAACCGGTACTAACTATGGCTACACCTTC
CDR3 protein: CASSLETGTNYGYTF
clone size: NA
V gene: TRBV7-8
J gene: TRBJ1-2
D gene: NA

CDR3 DNA: TGTGCCATCCTAGCCAAAAACATTCAGTACTTC
CDR3 protein: CAILAKNIQYF
clone size: NA
V gene: TRBV6-6
J gene: TRBJ2-4
D gene: NA

CDR3 DNA: TGTGCCAGCAGCGTAGACTCCGGACTAAACACCGGGGAGCTGTTTTTT
CDR3 protein: CASSVDSGLNTGELFF
clone size: NA
V gene: TRBV9
J gene: TRBJ2-2
D gene: NA

CDR3 DNA: TGTGCCACCAGCAGAGCCTCAGGGGGCTTGACTGAAGCTTTCTTT
CDR3 protein: CATSRASGGLTEAFF
clone size: NA
V gene: TRBV15
J gene: TRBJ1-1
D gene: TRBD1

CDR3 DNA: TGTGCCAGCGGAGGGAACACTGAAGCTTTCTTT
CDR3 protein: CASGGNTEAFF
clone size: few
V gene: TRBV19
J gene: TRBJ1-1
D gene: NA

CDR3 DNA: TGTGCCAGCACGGCAAGGCAGGGCGGCTACACCTTC
CDR3 protein: CASTARQGGYTF
clone size: once
V gene: TRBV6-1
J gene: TRBJ1-2
D gene: NA

CDR3 DNA: TGTGCCAGTAGTATCCCGAGCGGGAGGCTCAATGAGCAGTTCTTC
CDR3 protein: CASSIPSGRLNEQFF
clone size: NA
V gene: TRBV19
J gene: TRBJ2-1
D gene: TRBD2

CDR3 DNA: TGTGCCAGCAGCTTAAAGGACGGGAGGTACCCAGATACGCAGTATTTT
CDR3 protein: CASSLKDGRYPDTQYF
clone size: NA
V gene: TRBV7-9
J gene: TRBJ2-3
D gene: TRBD2

CDR3 DNA: TGTGCCAGCTCTCCTCCAGGGGACACTGAAGCTTTCTTT
CDR3 protein: CASSPPGDTEAFF
clone size: NA
V gene: TRBV18
J gene: TRBJ1-1
D gene: NA

CDR3 DNA: TGTGCCAGCAGCTTGGGACTAGCGGGAGTCTGGGATACGCAGTATTTT
CDR3 protein: CASSLGLAGVWDTQYF
clone size: NA
V gene: TRBV7-9
J gene: TRBJ2-3
D gene: TRBD2

CDR3 DNA: TGTGCCACCAGCTCAAGGACGGGGGTCGGCGAGCAGTACTTC
CDR3 protein: CATSSRTGVGEQYF
clone size: few
V gene: TRBV15
J gene: TRBJ2-7
D gene: NA

CDR3 DNA: TGTGCCAGAAAAAGGGACAGGGCCAACTATGGCTACACCTTC
CDR3 protein: CARKRDRANYGYTF
clone size: once
V gene: TRBV2
J gene: TRBJ1-2
D gene: TRBD1

CDR3 DNA: TGTGCCAGCAGCTTCCCTCCAGGTACCTCTGTCCACGAGCAGTACTTC
CDR3 protein: CASSFPPGTSVHEQYF
clone size: NA
V gene: TRBV6-6
J gene: TRBJ2-7
D gene: NA

CDR3 DNA: TGCGCCAGCAGCGGGACTTCAGGGTACTATGGCTACACCTTC
CDR3 protein: CASSGTSGYYGYTF
clone size: NA
V gene: TRBV5-1
J gene: TRBJ1-2
D gene: NA

CDR3 DNA: TGTGCCAGCAGGGAACAGGGGGCGCGGGGGGCCAACGTCCTGACTTTC
CDR3 protein: CASREQGARGANVLTF
clone size: NA
V gene: TRBV28
J gene: TRBJ2-6
D gene: TRBD1

CDR3 DNA: TGTGCCAGCTCCTTACGACAGGGGGCTAATTCACCCCTCCACTTT
CDR3 protein: CASSLRQGANSPLHF
clone size: NA
V gene: TRBV27
J gene: TRBJ1-6
D gene: TRBD1

CDR3 DNA: TGTTCCAGCAGCTTAGGGTTAGCGGGAGGGGAGACCCAGTACTTC
CDR3 protein: CSSSLGLAGGETQYF
clone size: NA
V gene: TRBV7-9
J gene: TRBJ2-5
D gene: TRBD2